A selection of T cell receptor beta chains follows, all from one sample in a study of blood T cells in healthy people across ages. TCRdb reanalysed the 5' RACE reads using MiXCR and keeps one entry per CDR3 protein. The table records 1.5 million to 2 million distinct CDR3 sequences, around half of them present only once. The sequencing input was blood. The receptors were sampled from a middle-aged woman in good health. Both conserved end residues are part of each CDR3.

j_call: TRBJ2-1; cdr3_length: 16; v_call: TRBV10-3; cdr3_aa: CAISGNLGTQGNEQFF
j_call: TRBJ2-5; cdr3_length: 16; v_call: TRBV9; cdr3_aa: CASSASTSGGLKTQYF
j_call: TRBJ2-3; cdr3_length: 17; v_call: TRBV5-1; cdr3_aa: CASSWRPGRQLTDTQYF
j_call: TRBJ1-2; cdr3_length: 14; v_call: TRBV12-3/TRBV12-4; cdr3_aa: CASSLARGAQGYTF
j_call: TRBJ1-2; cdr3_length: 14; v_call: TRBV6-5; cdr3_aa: CASSYSTRGDGYTF
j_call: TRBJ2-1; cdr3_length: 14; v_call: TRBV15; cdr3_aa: CATCTSGLEYEQFF
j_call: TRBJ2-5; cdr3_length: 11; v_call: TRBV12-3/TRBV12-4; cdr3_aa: CASGTNYERYF
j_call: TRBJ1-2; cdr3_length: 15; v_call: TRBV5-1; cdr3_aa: CASSQGTYANYGYTF
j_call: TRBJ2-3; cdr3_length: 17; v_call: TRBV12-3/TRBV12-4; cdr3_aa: CASSPRLAGGNTDTQYF
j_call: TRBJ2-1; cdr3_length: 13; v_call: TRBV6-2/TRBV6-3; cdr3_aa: CASTRGAWNEQFF
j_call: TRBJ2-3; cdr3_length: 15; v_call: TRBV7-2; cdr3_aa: CASSLVGGNTDTQYF
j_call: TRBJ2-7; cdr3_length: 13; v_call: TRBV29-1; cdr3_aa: CSVCSGISYEQYF
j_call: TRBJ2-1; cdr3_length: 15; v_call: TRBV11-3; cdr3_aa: CASSLKAGKGGEQFF
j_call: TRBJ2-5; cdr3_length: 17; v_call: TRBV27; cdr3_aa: CASSFSNRVAPQETQYF
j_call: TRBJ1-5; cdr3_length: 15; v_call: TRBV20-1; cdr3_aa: CSARPAQAVNQPQHF
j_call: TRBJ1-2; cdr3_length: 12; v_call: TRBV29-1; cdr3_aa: CSVLVKIYGHTF
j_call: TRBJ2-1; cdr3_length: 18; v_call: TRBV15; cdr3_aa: CATSRDRAGGLSYNEQFF
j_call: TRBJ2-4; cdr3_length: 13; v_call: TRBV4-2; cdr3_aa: CASSQDRQRQQYF
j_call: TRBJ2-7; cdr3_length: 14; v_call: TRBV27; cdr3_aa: CASILSKSSYEQYF
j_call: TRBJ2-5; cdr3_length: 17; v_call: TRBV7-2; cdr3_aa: CASSLGSTSGGARTQYF
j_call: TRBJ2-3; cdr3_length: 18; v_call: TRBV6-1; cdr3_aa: CASSQRGLAGEGADTQYF
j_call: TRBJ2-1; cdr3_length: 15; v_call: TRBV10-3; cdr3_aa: CASRTSGGGSGEQFF
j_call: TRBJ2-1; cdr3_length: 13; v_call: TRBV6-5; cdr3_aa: CASSDSGADEQFF
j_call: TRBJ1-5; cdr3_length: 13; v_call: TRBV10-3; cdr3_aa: CAISEWGEQPQHF
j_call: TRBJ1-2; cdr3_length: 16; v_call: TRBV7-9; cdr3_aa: CASSLSGQGARYGYTF